The 19 T cell receptor beta chains listed next were all sequenced from one sample in a study of shared clonotypes between healthy human individuals (TCRdb year 2020). Libraries came from the immunoSEQ multiplex PCR assay. Held by TCRdb, this immuneACCESS table contains in-frame sequences only and omits some clones. Under half of the omission traces to an unresolved V gene where checked; the cause of the rest is unknown. The sample table contains about a million clones; only one count was recorded for 77% of them. The ten largest clonotypes hold 0.89% of the sample. Sequencing was carried out using memory CD4+ T cells from PBMCs. The meaning of the sample's cell subset or site label: CD45RA-negative fraction. The origin of the receptors is a man aged 18 to 30 in good health. Some clones in this sample may be carry-over from other donors' samples.

The rearrangement joins TRBV6-4 to TRBJ1-6; 11 positions agree with TRBD1. The V gene end was trimmed by 5 bases and the J gene end by 8 bases; junction bases not matched to a gene: 5. The CDR3 length is 15 residues. Germline V gene sequence: CDR1 MRHNA, CDR2 SNTAGT. CDR3 in amino acids: CASSFGTGGDSPLHF. As DNA, the CDR3 is TGTGCCAGCAGTTTCGGGACAGGGGGAGATTCACCCCTCCACTTT.

The chain recombines TRBV5-1 with TRBJ2-3; maybe TRBD2 (5 bases). Trimming cost V 4 bases and J 6 bases, with 18 bases left between them. The CDR3 has 15 residues. Germline values: CDR1 SGHRS, CDR2 YFSETQ. The CDR3: CASSPAGRVYDTQYF. CDR3 sequence (DNA): TGCGCCAGCAGCCCGGCGGGTCGGGTATATGATACGCAGTATTTT. Filled out from reference TRBV5-1 and TRBJ2-3, the complete variable domain reads KAGVTQTPRYLIKTRGQQVTLSCSPISGHRSVSWYQQTPGQGLQFLFEYFSETQRNKGNFPGRFSGRQFSNSRSEMNVSTLELGDSALYLCASSPAGRVYDTQYFGPGTRLTVL.

The chain uses TRBV28 and TRBJ1-2; no clear D gene. This CDR3 has 12 amino acids. Germline CDR1 MDHEN, CDR2 SYDVKM. Trimming removed 5 bases from V and 4 bases from J, with 8 bases in between. The DNA of the CDR3 is TGTGCCAGCAGTCCCCAAATCTATGGCTACACCTTC. Residues: CASSPQIYGYTF.

As regards this clone: It may be a read error: a sequence one base away is much more abundant. The chain couples TRBV6-6 to TRBJ1-3; no clear D gene. The germline gives CDR1 MNHNY, CDR2 SVGAGI (reference sequence). This CDR3 has 12 amino acids. Trimming stripped 8 bases from V and 0 bases from J, with 5 bases between. CDR3 DNA sequence: TGTGCCAGCCGGAGCTCTGGAAACACCATATATTTT. Residues: CASRSSGNTIYF.

As concerns this clone: A clone one base away is much larger, so this may be a read error. V gene TRBV30 combines with J gene TRBJ2-7; 7 nucleotides match TRBD2. The germline V gene has CDR1 GTSNPN and CDR2 SVGIG (reference sequence). The trim removed 0 bases at V and 4 bases at J, leaving 6 bases unmatched. This CDR3 spans 14 amino acids. CDR3 DNA sequence: TGTGCCTGGAGTGTACACGGGGGAGGGTACGAGCAGTACTTC. Translating it yields CAWSVHGGGYEQYF. Variable domain in full (rest from reference TRBV30 and TRBJ2-7): SQTIHQWPATLVQPVGSPLSLECTVEGTSNPNLYWYRQAAGRGLQLLFYSVGIGQISSEVPQNLSASRPQDRQFILSSKKLLLSDSGFYLCAWSVHGGGYEQYFGPGTRLTVT.

The chain is built from TRBV4-3 and TRBJ2-3; 9 bases line up with TRBD1. Unmatched junction bases numbered 2, after V lost 0 bases and J lost 7 bases. The CDR3 extends over 14 amino acids. The germline CDR1 and CDR2 sequences are LGHNA and YSLEER. The CDR3 DNA follows: TGCGCCAGCAGCCAAGAGACAGGGGGGAATACGCAGTATTTT. This sequence encodes CASSQETGGNTQYF.

The chain joins TRBV9 to TRBJ2-5; tentatively, D is TRBD2 (6 bases). The J call may be incorrect, as the DNA end agrees better with TRBJ2-7. Germline CDR1 SGDLS, CDR2 YYNGEE. The CDR3 contains 14 residues. CDR3 in DNA: TGTGCCAGCAGCGGGGGACTGCTCTCCTACGAGCAGTACTTC. As protein: CASSGGLLSYEQYF.

A remark on this clone: A read error is the likely source, as a far larger clone sits one nucleotide away. Different DNA sequences within this sample yield the same CDR3. This sequence joins TRBV2 and TRBJ2-7; 8 nucleotides match TRBD1. In germline, CDR1 is SNHLY, CDR2 FYNNEI. The CDR3 loop spans 17 amino acids. CDR3 amino acids: CASSQFTTGTGHDEQYF. The CDR3 DNA sequence: TGCGCCAGCAGTCAATTTACAACCGGGACAGGTCACGACGAGCAGTACTTC.

This clone was observed a single time. V and J are TRBV10-3 and TRBJ1-1; D unclear. CDR3 length: 15 residues. The V gene lost 2 bases and the J gene lost 7 bases, with 17 bases spanning the gap. CDR1 is ENHRY and CDR2 is SYGVKD in the germline V gene. The CDR3 DNA follows: TGTGCCATCAGTGAGAAGAGGGTAGGAGAAAGTGAAGCTTTCTTT. Encoded protein: CAISEKRVGESEAFF.

Comments on this clone: With a much larger clone just one base away, this may be a read error. The V gene is TRBV7-2, the J gene TRBJ1-1, with D unclear. V lost 4 bases and J 1 base, leaving 7 bases between the germline ends. The CDR3 has 13 residues. Germline lookup yields CDR1 SGHTA and CDR2 FQGNSA. CDR3 nucleotides: TGTGCCAGCAGCTCCTCTACGAACACTGAAGCTTTCTTT. Its translation: CASSSSTNTEAFF.

This sequence joins TRBV6-4 and TRBJ2-7, with 11 bases that match TRBD1. V was pared by 4 bases and J by 0 bases, with 2 bases of the junction left unmatched. CDR1 is MRHNA and CDR2 is SNTAGT in the germline V gene. CDR3 length equals 15 residues. The CDR3 spells CASSAGTGGSYEQYF. DNA of the CDR3: TGTGCCAGCAGTGCCGGGACAGGGGGCTCCTACGAGCAGTACTTC.

The chain recombines TRBV5-1 with TRBJ2-2, with 9 positions matching TRBD1. Germline CDR1 reads SGHRS; CDR2 reads YFSETQ. The CDR3 length is 18 residues. J gave up 1 base and V 2 bases, and 9 bases lay outside the gene matches. CDR3 nucleotide sequence: TGCGCCAGCAGCTTCGAACCGGGACAGGGCTTGAACACCGGGGAGCTGTTTTTT. Translation gives CASSFEPGQGLNTGELFF.

Regarding this clone: Other DNA sequences in this sample translate to the same CDR3. The chain joins TRBV7-2 to TRBJ2-5, with D perhaps TRBD2 (6 bases). The CDR3 is made up of 14 amino acids. Germline CDR1 and CDR2: SGHTA and FQGNSA. V lost 1 base and J lost 5, with 11 bases in between. In DNA form, the CDR3 reads TGTGCCAGCAGCTTAGGAGGGAGGAGGGAGACCCAGTACTTC. Protein: CASSLGGRRETQYF.

The chain couples TRBV11-2 to TRBJ1-2; D gene unclear. Trimming took 1 base from V and 2 from J, leaving 14 bases between them. Germline CDR1 SGHAT, CDR2 FQNNGV. The CDR3 totals 16 residues. CDR3 DNA: TGTGCCAGCAGCTTAGTTCCTGGGCGGACCAACTATGGCTACACCTTC. This gives the protein CASSLVPGRTNYGYTF.

J is TRBJ1-3 and V is TRBV28; TRBD1 aligns across 8 bases. The CDR3 totals 15 residues. J was trimmed by 2 bases and V by 3 bases; bases with no gene match: 3. The V gene's germline CDR1 is MDHEN and CDR2 SYDVKM. Here the CDR3 reads CASSFVRGPGNTIYF. The CDR3 nucleotides are TGTGCCAGCAGTTTCGTCAGGGGGCCTGGAAACACCATATATTTT.

The sample holds a few counts of this clone. This chain connects TRBV19 to TRBJ1-5; TRBD1 might be the D (5 bases). The CDR3 length is 11 residues. Trimming left V 11 bases short and J 5 bases short, with 10 bases between. CDR1 is LNHDA, CDR2 SQIVND, per germline (reference sequence). The CDR3 sequence: CALEGHQPQHF. CDR3 in DNA: TGTGCCCTGGAGGGGCATCAGCCCCAGCATTTT.

This clone was counted only a few times. The V gene is TRBV28, the J gene TRBJ1-2; TRBD1 is a possible D gene (6 bases). Germline V gene lookup returns CDR1 MDHEN and CDR2 SYDVKM. The V end was cut by 7 bases, the J end by 4 bases, with 19 bases between. The CDR3 covers 15 residues. CDR3: CASNRRGGQRYGYTF. The CDR3 DNA sequence: TGTGCCAGCAACCGGCGGGGCGGACAGCGCTATGGCTACACCTTC.

In its sample, this clone was seen a few times. The J gene is TRBJ2-7, the V gene TRBV29-1; 9 positions match TRBD2. J lost 1 base, V lost 3 bases, and 4 bases had no gene match. This CDR3 contains 14 residues. Germline V lookup: CDR1 SQVTM, CDR2 ANQGSEA. CDR3 protein: CSVDVAGVSYEQYF. The CDR3 bases are TGCAGCGTTGATGTAGCGGGAGTTTCCTACGAGCAGTACTTC.

This chain connects TRBV29-1 to TRBJ2-5, with D tentatively TRBD1 (5 bases). V was pared by 4 bases and J by 5 bases, with 14 bases between. Germline V gene lookup returns CDR1 SQVTM and CDR2 ANQGSEA. The CDR3 runs 13 residues. The CDR3 is CSVGSAGWETQYF. In DNA, the CDR3 is TGCAGCGTTGGTTCCGCAGGGTGGGAGACCCAGTACTTC.